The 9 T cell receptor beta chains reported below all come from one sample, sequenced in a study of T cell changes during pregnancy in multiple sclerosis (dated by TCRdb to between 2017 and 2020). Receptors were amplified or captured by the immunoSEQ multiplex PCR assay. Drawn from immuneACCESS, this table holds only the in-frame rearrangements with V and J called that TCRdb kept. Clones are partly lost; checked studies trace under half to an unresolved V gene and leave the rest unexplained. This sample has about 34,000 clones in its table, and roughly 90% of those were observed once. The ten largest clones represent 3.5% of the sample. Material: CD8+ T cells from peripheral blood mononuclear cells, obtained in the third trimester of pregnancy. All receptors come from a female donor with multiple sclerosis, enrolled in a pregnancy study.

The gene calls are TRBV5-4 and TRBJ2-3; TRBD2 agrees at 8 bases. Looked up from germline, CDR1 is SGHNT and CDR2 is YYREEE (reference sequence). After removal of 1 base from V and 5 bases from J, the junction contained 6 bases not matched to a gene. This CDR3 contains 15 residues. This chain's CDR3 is CASSLRAGGRDTQYF. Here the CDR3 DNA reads TGTGCCAGCAGCTTGCGGGCGGGGGGCAGAGATACGCAGTATTTT.

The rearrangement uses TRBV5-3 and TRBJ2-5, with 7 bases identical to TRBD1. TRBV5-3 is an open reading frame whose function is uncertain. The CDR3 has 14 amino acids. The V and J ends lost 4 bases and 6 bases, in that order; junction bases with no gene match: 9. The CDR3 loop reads CARSLGTEAKTQYF. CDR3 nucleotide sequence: TGTGCCAGAAGCCTCGGGACAGAAGCAAAGACCCAGTACTTC.

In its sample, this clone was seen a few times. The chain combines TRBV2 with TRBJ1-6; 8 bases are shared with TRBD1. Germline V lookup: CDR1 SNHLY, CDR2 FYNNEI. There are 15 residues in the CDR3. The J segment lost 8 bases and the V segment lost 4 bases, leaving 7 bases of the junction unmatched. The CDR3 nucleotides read TGTGCCAGCAGTGGGACAGGGAGAGCGGATTCACCCCTCCACTTT. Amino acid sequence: CASSGTGRADSPLHF. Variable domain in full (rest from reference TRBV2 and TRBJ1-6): EPEVTQTPSHQVTQMGQEVILRCVPISNHLYFYWYRQILGQKVEFLVSFYNNEISEKSEIFDDQFSVERPDGSNFTLKIRSTKLEDSAMYFCASSGTGRADSPLHFGNGTRLTVT.

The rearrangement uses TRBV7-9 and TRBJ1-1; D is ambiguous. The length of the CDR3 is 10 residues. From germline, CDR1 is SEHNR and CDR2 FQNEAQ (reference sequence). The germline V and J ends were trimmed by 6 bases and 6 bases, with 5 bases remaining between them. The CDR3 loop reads CASREAEAFF. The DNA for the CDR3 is TGTGCCAGCAGGGAGGCTGAAGCTTTCTTT.

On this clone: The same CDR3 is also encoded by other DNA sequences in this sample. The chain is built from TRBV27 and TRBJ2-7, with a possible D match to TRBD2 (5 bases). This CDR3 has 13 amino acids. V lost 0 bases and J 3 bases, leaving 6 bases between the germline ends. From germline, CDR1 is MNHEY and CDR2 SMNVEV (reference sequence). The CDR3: CASSLSSGYEQYF. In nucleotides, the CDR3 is TGTGCCAGCAGTTTATCGAGCGGCTACGAGCAGTACTTC.

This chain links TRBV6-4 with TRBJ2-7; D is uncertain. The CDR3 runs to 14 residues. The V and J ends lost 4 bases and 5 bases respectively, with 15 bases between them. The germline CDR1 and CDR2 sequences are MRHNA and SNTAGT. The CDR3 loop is CASSGILWANEQYF. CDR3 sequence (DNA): TGTGCCAGCAGTGGCATCTTGTGGGCCAACGAGCAGTACTTC.

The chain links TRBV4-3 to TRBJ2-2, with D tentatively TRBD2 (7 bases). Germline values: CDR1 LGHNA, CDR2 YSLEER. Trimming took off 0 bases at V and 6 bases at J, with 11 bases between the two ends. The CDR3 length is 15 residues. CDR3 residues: CASSQDPRGPGELFF. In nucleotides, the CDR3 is TGCGCCAGCAGCCAAGATCCGCGGGGGCCCGGGGAGCTGTTTTTT.

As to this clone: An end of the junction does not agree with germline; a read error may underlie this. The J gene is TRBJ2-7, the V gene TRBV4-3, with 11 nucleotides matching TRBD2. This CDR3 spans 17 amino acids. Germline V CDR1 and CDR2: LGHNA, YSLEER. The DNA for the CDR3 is TGCGTCAGCAGCCAAGGGCCCTCGACTAGCGGGACCTACGAGCAGTACTTC. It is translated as CVSSQGPSTSGTYEQYF.

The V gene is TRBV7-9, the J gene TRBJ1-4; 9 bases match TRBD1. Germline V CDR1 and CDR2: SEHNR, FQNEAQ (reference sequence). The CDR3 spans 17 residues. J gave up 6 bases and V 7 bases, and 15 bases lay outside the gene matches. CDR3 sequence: CASTQRPGQGSDEKLFF. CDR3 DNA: TGTGCCAGCACCCAAAGGCCGGGACAGGGTAGCGATGAAAAACTGTTTTTT.